Presented here are 23 T cell receptor beta chains from one specimen sequenced in a study of blood T cell repertoires in COVID-19. Here immunoSEQ multiplex PCR was the method, and the copy in TCRdb shows in-frame clones only, minus some. The sample lists roughly 250,000 clones, around 85% occurring once. Sequencing was done on a sample of peripheral blood. These receptors all come from a woman between 35 and 50 years old with active or convalescent COVID-19.

J is TRBJ1-1 and V is TRBV10-3; 12 bases are a match to TRBD1. The CDR3 sequence is 15 residues long. The V and J ends lost 6 bases and 1 base, in that order; junction bases with no gene match: 3. From germline, CDR1 is ENHRY and CDR2 SYGVKD. CDR3 in amino acids: CAIRKGQGANTEAFF. The CDR3 region has the DNA TGTGCCATCAGGAAGGGACAGGGGGCGAACACTGAAGCTTTCTTT.

The chain is built from TRBV6-6 and TRBJ1-5; 7 bases are a match to TRBD1. The germline V gene encodes CDR1 MNHNY and CDR2 SVGAGI (reference sequence). The CDR3 covers 15 residues. The trim removed 6 bases at V and 3 bases at J, leaving 8 bases unmatched. The CDR3 DNA is TGTGCCAGCAGCTCGAAAACAGGGGCCAATCAGCCCCAGCATTTT. Translating it yields CASSSKTGANQPQHF.

This chain connects TRBV13 to TRBJ2-3; the match to TRBD2 covers 10 bases. The CDR3 totals 17 residues. Trimming took 3 bases from V and 1 from J; bases not matched to a gene: 7. CDR1 is PRHDT and CDR2 is FYEKMQ in the germline V gene (reference sequence). The CDR3 nucleotides read TGTGCCAGCAGCTTCCTCAAAGGGACTAGCGGCACAGATACGCAGTATTTT. Protein product: CASSFLKGTSGTDTQYF.

The chain couples TRBV9 to TRBJ2-5, with 13 bases fitting TRBD2. CDR3 length equals 16 residues. Losses at the gene ends were 2 bases for V and 2 bases for J; bases not matched to a gene: 3. Germline-derived CDR1 and CDR2 are SGDLS and YYNGEE. CDR3 amino acids: CASSVGLAGAQETQYF. In DNA, the CDR3 is TGTGCCAGCAGCGTTGGACTAGCGGGGGCTCAAGAGACCCAGTACTTC. Drawing the rest from reference TRBV9 and TRBJ2-5, the complete variable domain is DSGVTQTPKHLITATGQRVTLRCSPRSGDLSVYWYQQSLDQGLQFLIQYYNGEERAKGNILERFSAQQFPDLHSELNLSSLELGDSALYFCASSVGLAGAQETQYFGPGTRLLVL.

The genes are TRBV9 and TRBJ2-5, with D perhaps TRBD2 (6 bases). This CDR3 comprises 15 residues. V was shortened by 2 bases and J by 1 base, with 12 bases between the two germline ends. CDR1 is SGDLS, CDR2 YYNGEE, per germline. For the CDR3, the DNA is TGTGCCAGCAGCGTGGGCGGGGACCTCCAAGAGACCCAGTACTTC. It codes for CASSVGGDLQETQYF.

CDR3 protein: CASASGTGGRQPQHF. CDR3 nucleotide sequence: TGTGCCAGCGCTTCCGGGACAGGGGGCAGGCAGCCCCAGCATTTT. This rearrangement joins TRBV2 to TRBJ1-5; 12 nucleotides align to TRBD1. The CDR3 length is 15 residues. J gave up 7 bases and V 8 bases, and 9 bases lay outside the gene matches. Germline V gives CDR1 SNHLY, CDR2 FYNNEI.

The chain uses TRBV14 and TRBJ2-1, with a possible D match to TRBD2 (7 bases). The CDR3 loop spans 15 amino acids. The V and J ends lost 2 bases and 3 bases respectively, with 11 bases between them. Germline lookup yields CDR1 SGHDN and CDR2 FVKESK. For the CDR3, the DNA is TGTGCCAGCAGCCAACGAGGGGGGGTCTACAATGAGCAGTTCTTC. Protein product: CASSQRGGVYNEQFF.

The rearrangement joins TRBV6-2 or TRBV6-3 to TRBJ1-4; D is uncertain. Germline CDR1 reads MNHEY; CDR2 reads SVGEGT. The CDR3 is made up of 14 amino acids. The V end lost 6 bases, the J end lost 4 bases, and 12 bases lay between the germline ends. The CDR3 protein is CASSRGGFNEKLFF. CDR3 sequence (DNA): TGTGCCAGCAGCCGCGGCGGCTTTAATGAAAAACTGTTTTTT.

The table lists this clone with a count of one. The chain has TRBV3-1 (or the pseudogene TRBV3-2) and TRBJ1-1; unclear D gene. This CDR3 comprises 14 residues. V shed 0 bases and J shed 3 bases, with 8 bases lying between them. Per germline, CDR1 LGHDT and CDR2 YNNKEL (reference sequence). In DNA, the CDR3 is TGTGCCAGCAGCCAAGATGGCCGGGACACTGAAGCTTTCTTT. It specifies CASSQDGRDTEAFF.

This clone was detected once. CDR3 nucleotide sequence: TGTGCCAGCAGATGGTACATGAACACTGAAGCTTTCTTT. This codes for CASRWYMNTEAFF. V and J are TRBV2 and TRBJ1-1; D call uncertain. The CDR3 spans 13 residues. Germline CDR1 SNHLY, CDR2 FYNNEI. Trimming shortened V by 6 bases and J by 0 bases, and 8 bases separated the two germline ends.

The V gene is TRBV5-6, the J gene TRBJ2-7; D gene unclear. The CDR3 length is 14 residues. Trimming took 1 base from V and 1 from J, leaving 9 bases between them. The germline gives CDR1 SGHDT, CDR2 YYEEEE. The CDR3 loop is CASSLKQFSYEQYF. Here the CDR3 DNA reads TGTGCCAGCAGCTTGAAACAATTTTCCTACGAGCAGTACTTC.

This clone was counted ten times or more. The J gene is TRBJ2-7, the V gene TRBV19, with TRBD1 matching over 10 bases. CDR1 and CDR2 (germline): LNHDA, SQIVND (reference sequence). This CDR3 spans 14 amino acids. The trim removed 6 bases at V and 6 bases at J, leaving 8 bases unmatched. CDR3 sequence: CASSPLTGGGEQYF. The CDR3 nucleotides are TGTGCCAGTAGCCCTTTGACAGGGGGCGGCGAGCAGTACTTC.

V usage is TRBV18 and J usage is TRBJ1-2; TRBD1 matches 9 bases. The J segment lost 7 bases and the V segment lost 4 bases, leaving 4 bases of the junction unmatched. The CDR3 totals 13 residues. Per the germline V gene, CDR1 is KGHSH and CDR2 is LQKENI. CDR3 in DNA: TGTGCCAGCTCACGACTACAGGGGGCTGGCTACACCTTC. Translation gives CASSRLQGAGYTF.

The chain is built from TRBV19 and TRBJ1-5; TRBD1 aligns across 7 bases. Germline CDR1 LNHDA, CDR2 SQIVND (reference sequence). This CDR3 is built from 13 residues. With 10 bases clipped from V and 6 bases from J, the junction kept 9 bases outside the gene matches. CDR3 nucleotide sequence: TGTGCCATTCAACAGGGGCTCGGTCAGCCCCAGCATTTT. It yields the protein CAIQQGLGQPQHF.

V usage is TRBV11-2 and J usage is TRBJ1-2; TRBD1 aligns across 7 bases. The CDR3 covers 18 residues. Trimming cost V 6 bases and J 4 bases; bases outside gene matches: 20. In germline, CDR1 is SGHAT, CDR2 FQNNGV. CDR3 nucleotide sequence: TGTGCCAGCAGTTCTATCCGGGACAGCCGACTTTCCAGCTATGGCTACACCTTC. Protein product: CASSSIRDSRLSSYGYTF.

The chain recombines TRBV6-2 or TRBV6-3 with TRBJ1-5; D ambiguous. This CDR3 region has 14 residues. Germline CDR1 reads MNHEY; CDR2 reads SVGEGT. Trimming removed 4 bases at V and 2 bases at J, with 9 bases between. The CDR3 here is CASSWAMGNQPQHF. Written as DNA, the CDR3 is TGTGCCAGCAGTTGGGCCATGGGCAATCAGCCCCAGCATTTT.

The sample holds one count of this clone. This same CDR3 is encoded by further DNA sequences in the sample. This chain connects TRBV28 to TRBJ1-2, with D possibly TRBD1 on 5 matching bases. In germline, CDR1 is MDHEN, CDR2 SYDVKM. The CDR3 is 13 residues long. V gave up 5 bases and J gave up 3 bases, with 10 bases separating them. The CDR3 coding sequence is TGTGCCAGCAGTCCAACAGGTGACTATGGCTACACCTTC. This gives the protein CASSPTGDYGYTF.

The chain carries TRBV28 and TRBJ1-2, with 7 positions matching TRBD1. CDR1 and CDR2 (germline): MDHEN, SYDVKM. V dropped 7 bases and J dropped 1; count of bases not matched to a gene: 9. CDR3 length equals 15 residues. The CDR3 sequence: CASTTGDLGNYGYTF. The DNA for the CDR3 is TGTGCCAGCACCACAGGGGATCTGGGTAACTATGGCTACACCTTC.

This clone was counted many times. The V and J genes are TRBV13 and TRBJ2-1, with a weak D call TRBD1 (5 bases). This CDR3 has 15 residues. Germline CDR1 reads PRHDT; CDR2 reads FYEKMQ (reference sequence). V lost 2 bases, J lost 2 bases, and 10 bases lay in between. The CDR3 DNA follows: TGTGCCAGCAGCTTACTCCAGGGCGCCTACAATGAGCAGTTCTTC. Its translation: CASSLLQGAYNEQFF.

This chain connects TRBV4-1 to TRBJ2-5; 7 bases are shared with TRBD2. Trimming took 3 bases from V and 5 from J; bases not matched to a gene: 6. In germline, CDR1 is MGHRA, CDR2 YSYEKL. The CDR3 is 14 residues long. CDR3 sequence reads: CASSQMGAGETQYF. Here the CDR3 DNA reads TGCGCCAGCAGCCAGATGGGAGCGGGGGAGACCCAGTACTTC.

The chain's CDR3 is CASSLDRGEYNEQFF. DNA of the CDR3: TGCGCCAGCAGCTTGGACAGGGGAGAATACAATGAGCAGTTCTTC. V usage is TRBV5-1 and J usage is TRBJ2-1; 7 nucleotides align to TRBD1. Unmatched junction bases numbered 4, after V lost 0 bases and J lost 4 bases. Per germline, CDR1 SGHRS and CDR2 YFSETQ. This CDR3 is built from 15 residues.

The gene calls are TRBV11-2 and TRBJ2-7, with 9 bases fitting TRBD2. With 3 bases clipped from V and 3 bases from J, the junction kept 3 bases outside the gene matches. Germline V gives CDR1 SGHAT, CDR2 FQNNGV. This CDR3 has 14 residues. The CDR3 spells CASSLRTSDYEQYF. CDR3 bases: TGTGCCAGCAGCTTGAGGACTAGCGACTACGAGCAGTACTTC. The variable domain in full, completed from reference TRBV11-2 and TRBJ2-7, reads EAGVAQSPRYKIIEKRQSVAFWCNPISGHATLYWYQQILGQGPKLLIQFQNNGVVDDSQLPKDRFSAERLKGVDSTLKIQPAKLEDSAVYLCASSLRTSDYEQYFGPGTRLTVT.

This chain connects TRBV6-5 to TRBJ2-5; 9 nucleotides line up with TRBD2. The CDR3 is 16 amino acids. Trimming took 0 bases from V and 5 from J; bases not matched to a gene: 7. The germline CDR1 and CDR2 sequences are MNHEY and SVGAGI. The CDR3 is CASSYSGLALKETQYF. CDR3 in DNA: TGTGCCAGCAGTTACTCAGGACTAGCGCTTAAGGAGACCCAGTACTTC.